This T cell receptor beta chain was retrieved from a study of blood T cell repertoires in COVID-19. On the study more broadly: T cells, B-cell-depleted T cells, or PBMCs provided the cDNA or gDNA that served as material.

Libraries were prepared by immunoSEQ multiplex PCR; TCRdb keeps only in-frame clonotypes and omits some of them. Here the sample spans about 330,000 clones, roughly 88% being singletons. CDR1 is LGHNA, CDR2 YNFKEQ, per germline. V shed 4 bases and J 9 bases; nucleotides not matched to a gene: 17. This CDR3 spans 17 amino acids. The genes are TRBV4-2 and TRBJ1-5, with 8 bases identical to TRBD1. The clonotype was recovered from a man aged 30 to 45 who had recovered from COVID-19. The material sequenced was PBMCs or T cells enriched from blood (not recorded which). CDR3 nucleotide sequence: TGTGCCAGCAGCCCAGGACCTTTGACAGGGGACGGAGTGCCCCAGCATTTT. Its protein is CASSPGPLTGDGVPQHF.